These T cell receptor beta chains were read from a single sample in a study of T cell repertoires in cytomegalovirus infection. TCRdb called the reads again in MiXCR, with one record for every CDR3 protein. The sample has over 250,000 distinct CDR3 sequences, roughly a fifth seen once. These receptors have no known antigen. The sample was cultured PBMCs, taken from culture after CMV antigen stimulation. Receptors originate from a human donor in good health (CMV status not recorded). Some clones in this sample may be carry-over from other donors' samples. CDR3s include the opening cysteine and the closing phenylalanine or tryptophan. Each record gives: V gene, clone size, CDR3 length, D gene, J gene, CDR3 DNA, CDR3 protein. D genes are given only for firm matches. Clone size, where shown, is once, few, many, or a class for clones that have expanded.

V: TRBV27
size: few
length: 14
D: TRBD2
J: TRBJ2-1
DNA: TGTGCCAGCAGTGAGGGACTAGCGGCGGGGGAGCAGTTCTTC
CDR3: CASSEGLAAGEQFF

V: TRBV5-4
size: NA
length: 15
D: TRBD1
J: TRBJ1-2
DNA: TGTGCCAGCAGCTTGGGGCCGACAGGGGAGAATGGCTACACCTTC
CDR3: CASSLGPTGENGYTF

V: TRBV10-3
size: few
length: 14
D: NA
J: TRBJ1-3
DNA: TGTGCCATCAGTGAGGACAACTCTGGAAACACCATATATTTT
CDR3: CAISEDNSGNTIYF

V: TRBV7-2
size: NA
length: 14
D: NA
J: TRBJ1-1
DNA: TGTGCCAGCAGCTTAGAAATTCAGGGCGGCGAGGCTTTCTTT
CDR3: CASSLEIQGGEAFF

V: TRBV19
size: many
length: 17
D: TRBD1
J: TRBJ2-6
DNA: TGTGCCAGTAGTCCACAAACAGGGGTCTCTGGGGCCAACGTCCTGACTTTC
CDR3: CASSPQTGVSGANVLTF

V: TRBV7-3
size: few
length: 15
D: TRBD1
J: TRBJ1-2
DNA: TGTGCCAGCAGCCCCGACAGGGGGCCTTACTATGGCTACACCTTC
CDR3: CASSPDRGPYYGYTF

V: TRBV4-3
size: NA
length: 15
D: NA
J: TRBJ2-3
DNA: TGCGCCAGCAGCCAAGATTTCGGGGGCACAGATACGCAGTATTTT
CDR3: CASSQDFGGTDTQYF

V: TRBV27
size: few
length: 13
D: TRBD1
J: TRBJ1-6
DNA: TGTGCCAGTCGAGGACAGGGGATTTCACCCCTCCACTTT
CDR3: CASRGQGISPLHF

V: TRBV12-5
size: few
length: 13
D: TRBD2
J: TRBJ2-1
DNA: TGTGCTAGTGGGTTAGCGGGAGAAAATGAGCAGTTCTTC
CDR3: CASGLAGENEQFF

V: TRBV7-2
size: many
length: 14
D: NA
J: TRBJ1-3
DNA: TGTGCCAGCAGCGACAGGACAGCGGGAAACACCATATATTTT
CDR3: CASSDRTAGNTIYF